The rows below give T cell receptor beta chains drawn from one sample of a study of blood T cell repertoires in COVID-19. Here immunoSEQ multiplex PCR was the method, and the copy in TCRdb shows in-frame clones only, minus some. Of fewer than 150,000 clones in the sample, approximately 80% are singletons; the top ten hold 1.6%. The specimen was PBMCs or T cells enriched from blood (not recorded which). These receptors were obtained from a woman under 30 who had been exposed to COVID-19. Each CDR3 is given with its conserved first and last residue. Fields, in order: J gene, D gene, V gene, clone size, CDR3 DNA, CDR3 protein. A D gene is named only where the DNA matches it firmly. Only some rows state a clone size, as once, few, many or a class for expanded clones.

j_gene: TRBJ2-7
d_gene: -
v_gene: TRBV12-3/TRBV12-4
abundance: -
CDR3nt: TGTGCCAGCAGTTTGGCAGGGGACCACGAGCAGTACTTC
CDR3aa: CASSLAGDHEQYF

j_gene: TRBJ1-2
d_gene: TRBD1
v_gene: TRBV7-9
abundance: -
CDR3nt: TGTGCCAGCAGCCGGGACAGGGTGGACTATGGCTACACCTTC
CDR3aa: CASSRDRVDYGYTF

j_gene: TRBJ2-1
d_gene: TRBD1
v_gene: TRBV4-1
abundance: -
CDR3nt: TGCGCCAGCAGCCAGAGGACAGGATTCAATGAGCAGTTCTTC
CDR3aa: CASSQRTGFNEQFF

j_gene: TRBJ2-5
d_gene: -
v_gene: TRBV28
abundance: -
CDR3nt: TGTGCCAGCAGTTCCCCTTGGGCTGGGGAGACCCAGTACTTC
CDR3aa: CASSSPWAGETQYF

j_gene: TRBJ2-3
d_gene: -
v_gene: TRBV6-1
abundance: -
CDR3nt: TGTGCCAGCAGTGAATCGGAGGTGAGACGTCCCCCCAGAGGTGGAGATACGCAGTATTTT
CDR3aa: CASSESEVRRPPRGGDTQYF

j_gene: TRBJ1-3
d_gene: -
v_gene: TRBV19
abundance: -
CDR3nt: TGTGCCAGCAACGCGGGGTACGGAAACACCATATATTTT
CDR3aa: CASNAGYGNTIYF

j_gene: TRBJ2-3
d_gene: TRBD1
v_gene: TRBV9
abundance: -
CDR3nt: TGTGCCAGCAGCGGCCGGGACAGTGGGGATACGCAGTATTTT
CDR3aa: CASSGRDSGDTQYF

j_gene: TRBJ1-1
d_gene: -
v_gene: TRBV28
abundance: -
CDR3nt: TGTGCCAGCAGCACCCCCCAGGAGGGCACTGAAGCTTTCTTT
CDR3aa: CASSTPQEGTEAFF

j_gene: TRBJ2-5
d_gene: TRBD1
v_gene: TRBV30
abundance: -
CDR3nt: TGTGCCTCTCAGGGGGCCCCGAAGGAGACCCAGTACTTC
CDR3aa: CASQGAPKETQYF

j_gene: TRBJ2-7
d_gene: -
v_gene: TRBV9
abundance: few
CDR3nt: TGTGCCAGCAGCCTAGGTCCCAGCTCCTACGAGCAGTACTTC
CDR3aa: CASSLGPSSYEQYF

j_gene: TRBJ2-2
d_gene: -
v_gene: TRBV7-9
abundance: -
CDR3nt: TGTGCCAGCAGCACAACAACCGGGGAGCTGTTTTTT
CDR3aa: CASSTTTGELFF

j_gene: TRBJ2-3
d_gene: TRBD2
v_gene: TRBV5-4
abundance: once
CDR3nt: TGTGCCAGCAGACATCTAGCGGGGAACACAGATACGCAGTATTTT
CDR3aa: CASRHLAGNTDTQYF

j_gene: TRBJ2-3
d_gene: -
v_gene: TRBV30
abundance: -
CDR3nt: TGTGCCTGGAGTGTACGGCGGGCTGATACGCAGTATTTT
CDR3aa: CAWSVRRADTQYF

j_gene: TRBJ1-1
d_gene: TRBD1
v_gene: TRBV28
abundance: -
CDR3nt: TGTGCCAGCAGTAAACCGGGACAGGGAATGTACACTGAAGCTTTCTTT
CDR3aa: CASSKPGQGMYTEAFF

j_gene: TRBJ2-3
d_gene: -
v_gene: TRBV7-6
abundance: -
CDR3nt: TGTGCCAGCAGCCCATCCCTTAACAGGGGCACAGATACGCAGTATTTT
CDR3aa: CASSPSLNRGTDTQYF

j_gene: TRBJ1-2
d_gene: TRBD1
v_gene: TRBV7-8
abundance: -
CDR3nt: TGTGCCAGCAGCTTATCACTGGGACAGCCCTATGGCTACACCTTC
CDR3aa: CASSLSLGQPYGYTF

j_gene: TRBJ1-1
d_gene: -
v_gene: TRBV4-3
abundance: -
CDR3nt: TGCGCCAGCAGCCCTCAGGGGCAGCTACACACTGAAGCTTTCTTT
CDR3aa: CASSPQGQLHTEAFF

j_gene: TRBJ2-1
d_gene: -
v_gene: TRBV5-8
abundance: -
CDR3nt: TGTGCCAGCAGCTTGGGGACTACCGTATACAATGAGCAGTTCTTC
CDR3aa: CASSLGTTVYNEQFF

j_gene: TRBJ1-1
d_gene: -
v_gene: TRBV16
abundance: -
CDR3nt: TGTGCCAGCAGCCAATCGGGGCATCAGGGCGGAGCTTTCTTT
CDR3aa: CASSQSGHQGGAFF

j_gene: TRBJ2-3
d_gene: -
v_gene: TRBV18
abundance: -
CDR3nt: TGTGCCAGCTCACCCCCGGGACAGGGCCGCCATCGTGGCGGGAGGGACGACGCAGATACGCAGTATTTT
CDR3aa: CASSPPGQGRHRGGRDDADTQYF

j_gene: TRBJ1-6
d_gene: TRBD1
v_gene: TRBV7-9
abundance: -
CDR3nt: TGTGCCAGCAGCTTAGCGGGACAGGGCGGTTCACCCCTCCACTTT
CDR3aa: CASSLAGQGGSPLHF

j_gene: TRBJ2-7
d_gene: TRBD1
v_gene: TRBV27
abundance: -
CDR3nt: TGTGCCAGCAGTGCCCCCGGGACAGGGGCTTCCTACGAGCAGTACTTC
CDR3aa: CASSAPGTGASYEQYF